Described below is a single T cell receptor (beta chain) sequence and its context. Its antigen is not known. This sample stems from a study of T cell responses to AZD1222 COVID-19 vaccine. Study-wide results and caveats: No repertoire was sampled before or during the peak T cell response, only after it. Donor demographics were predominantly white British with a female majority; clonal diversity may be underestimated. Just a handful of AZD1222 recipients tested seropositive at baseline. Two AZD1222 doses significantly raised spike-specific TCR breadth and depth over controls.

CDR3 length equals 16 residues. Germline assignment: CDR1 SGDLS and CDR2 YYNGEE. With 6 bases removed from V and 0 bases from J, the gap between germline ends came to 18 bases. Clones were sequenced by immunoSEQ multiplex PCR, and TCRdb holds only the in-frame ones, with some missing. The sample contains about 140,000 clones, around 85% of which appear only once. This sequence joins TRBV9 and TRBJ1-2; the D gene is possibly TRBD1 (5 bases). The sequence derives from an adult who received the MenACWY meningococcal vaccine as a control. Sequences were derived from peripheral blood, sampled 28 days after the second dose of the MenACWY control vaccine. The CDR3 DNA is TGTGCCAGCACCTACTCCCGGGGCAGATCTAACTATGGCTACACCTTC. Its translation is CASTYSRGRSNYGYTF.